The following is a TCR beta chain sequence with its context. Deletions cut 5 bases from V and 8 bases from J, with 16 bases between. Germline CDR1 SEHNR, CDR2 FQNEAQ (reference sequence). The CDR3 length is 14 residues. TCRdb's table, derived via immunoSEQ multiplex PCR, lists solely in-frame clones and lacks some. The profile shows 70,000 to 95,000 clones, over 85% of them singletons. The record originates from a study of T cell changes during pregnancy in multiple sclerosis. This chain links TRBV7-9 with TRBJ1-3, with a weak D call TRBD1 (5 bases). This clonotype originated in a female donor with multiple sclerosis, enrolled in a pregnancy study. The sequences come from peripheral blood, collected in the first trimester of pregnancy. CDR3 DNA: TGTGCCAGCAGCGGTCCCGGGTGGGGCCACACCATATATTTT. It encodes CASSGPGWGHTIYF.